The 32 T cell receptor beta chains below come from one sample, sequenced in a study of blood T cell repertoires in COVID-19 (dated by TCRdb to the early 2020s). Receptor amplification or capture employed the immunoSEQ multiplex PCR assay. The table was pulled from immuneACCESS by TCRdb, which kept in-frame rearrangements only. Such tables lose some clones; where checked, under half of the loss comes from unresolved V genes, and the rest has no known cause. For this sample the table gives over 250,000 clones, of which more than 80% were detected only once. The top ten hold around 5.8% of the sample. Sequencing input: peripheral blood. Receptors were obtained from a woman aged 50 to 60 with COVID-19, enrolled during active disease.

The CDR3 DNA follows: TGTGCCAGCAGCACCCCCCCCAGGTCCACTGAAGCTTTCTTT. It encodes CASSTPPRSTEAFF. The chain recombines TRBV7-8 with TRBJ1-1, with D uncertain. In germline, CDR1 is SGHVS, CDR2 FQNEAQ. The CDR3 is 14 amino acids. The germline V and J ends were trimmed by 5 bases and 4 bases, with 14 bases remaining between them.

This clone was observed once. The chain joins TRBV30 to TRBJ1-1; D might be TRBD1 (6 bases). The CDR3 spans 14 residues. Germline V CDR1 and CDR2: GTSNPN, SVGIG (reference sequence). V was trimmed by 0 bases and J by 4 bases, leaving 12 bases between them. The CDR3 loop reads CAWSVYREGTEAFF. CDR3 bases: TGTGCCTGGAGTGTCTACAGGGAAGGCACTGAAGCTTTCTTT.

The V and J genes are TRBV6-5 and TRBJ1-1, with D tentatively TRBD1 (5 bases). The CDR3 contains 15 residues. Germline V gene sequence: CDR1 MNHEY, CDR2 SVGAGI. Between the trimmed V and J ends, which lost 5 bases and 5 bases, there was a span of 18 bases. As DNA, the CDR3 is TGTGCCAGCAGTACTCCAAAGGCAGGGAGGACTGAAGCTTTCTTT. Protein product: CASSTPKAGRTEAFF.

This chain joins TRBV19 and TRBJ2-7; D not resolved. Germline CDR1 is LNHDA and CDR2 is SQIVND (reference sequence). Trimming cost V 4 bases and J 2 bases, with 18 bases left between them. CDR3 length equals 16 residues. The CDR3: CASSRSHRYMTYEQYF. CDR3 sequence (DNA): TGTGCCAGTAGTAGGAGTCACCGGTACATGACCTACGAGCAGTACTTC.

The chain links TRBV7-2 to TRBJ2-7; D ambiguous. In germline, CDR1 is SGHTA, CDR2 FQGNSA. This CDR3 comprises 13 residues. Trimming left V 1 base short and J 1 base short, with 5 bases between. This chain's CDR3 is CASSLDGSYEQYF. CDR3 coding DNA: TGTGCCAGCAGCTTAGACGGGTCCTACGAGCAGTACTTC.

The gene calls are TRBV9 and TRBJ1-6, with D tentatively TRBD1 (5 bases). Looked up from germline, CDR1 is SGDLS and CDR2 is YYNGEE. Trimming stripped 2 bases from V and 7 bases from J, with 19 bases between. This CDR3 region has 17 residues. This CDR3 reads CASSVGGRSSANSPLHF. CDR3 DNA: TGTGCCAGCAGCGTGGGGGGGAGGTCTTCAGCAAATTCACCCCTCCACTTT.

In its sample, this clone was seen a few times. The genes are TRBV6-5 and TRBJ1-2; D possibly corresponds to TRBD1 (5 bases). CDR1 and CDR2 (germline): MNHEY, SVGAGI. Trimming removed 8 bases from V and 8 bases from J, with 18 bases in between. The CDR3 spans 13 residues. The CDR3 sequence: CASSFREFGGYTF. The DNA for the CDR3 is TGTGCCAGCTCCTTCAGGGAATTCGGCGGCTACACCTTC.

V and J are TRBV29-1 and TRBJ2-3; TRBD1 agrees at 8 bases. This CDR3 contains 17 residues. Per germline, CDR1 SQVTM and CDR2 ANQGSEA. V lost 6 bases to trimming and J lost 1 base; unmatched junction nucleotides: 15. The DNA for the CDR3 is TGCAGCGTGGGGGGCCTGGAAGGACAGGGTGGCACAGATACGCAGTATTTT. Amino acids: CSVGGLEGQGGTDTQYF.

Here the CDR3 DNA reads TGTGCCAGCAGTTTAGACAGCTCCTACAATGAGCAGTTCTTC. Translation: CASSLDSSYNEQFF. The chain carries TRBV27 and TRBJ2-1; the D gene is possibly TRBD1 (5 bases). This CDR3 spans 14 amino acids. Trimming took off 2 bases at V and 0 bases at J, with 5 bases between the two ends. The germline V gene has CDR1 MNHEY and CDR2 SMNVEV (reference sequence).

The V and J genes are TRBV10-2 and TRBJ1-1; tentative D call: TRBD1 (6 bases). Trimming took off 6 bases at V and 3 bases at J, with 17 bases between the two ends. The CDR3 loop spans 15 amino acids. Germline V lookup: CDR1 WSHSY, CDR2 SAAADI. The CDR3 nucleotides read TGCGCCAGCAGCGATACAGGGCTGGCGGACACTGAAGCTTTCTTT. The encoded protein is CASSDTGLADTEAFF.

The chain is built from TRBV7-9 and TRBJ1-4; D may be TRBD1 (6 bases). This CDR3 is built from 16 residues. Trimming stripped 6 bases from V and 0 bases from J, with 14 bases between. Per germline, CDR1 SEHNR and CDR2 FQNEAQ (reference sequence). The CDR3: CASSLRQAATNEKLFF. DNA for the CDR3: TGTGCCAGCAGTCTAAGACAGGCTGCAACTAATGAAAAACTGTTTTTT. Based on the CDR3 plus reference TRBV7-9 and TRBJ1-4, the full variable domain is DTGVSQNPRHKITKRGQNVTFRCDPISEHNRLYWYRQTLGQGPEFLTYFQNEAQLEKSRLLSDRFSAERPKGSFSTLEIQRTEQGDSAMYLCASSLRQAATNEKLFFGSGTQLSVL.

The V gene is TRBV12-3 or TRBV12-4, the J gene TRBJ2-7; 9 bases map to TRBD2. The trim removed 4 bases at V and 7 bases at J, leaving 5 bases unmatched. CDR3 length: 13 residues. CDR3 DNA sequence: TGTGCCAGCAGTTGGAGACTAGCGGTTGAGCAGTACTTC. It specifies CASSWRLAVEQYF.

The chain couples TRBV6-5 to TRBJ1-2; TRBD1 agrees at 11 bases. This CDR3 comprises 14 residues. J gave up 4 bases and V 7 bases, and 5 bases lay outside the gene matches. Germline V gene lookup returns CDR1 MNHEY and CDR2 SVGAGI. CDR3 in DNA: TGTGCCAGCACCCGGACAGGGGGCGGCTATGGCTACACCTTC. Its translation is CASTRTGGGYGYTF.

CDR3 residues: CASSLTSGYEQYF. DNA for the CDR3: TGCGCCAGCAGCTTGACTAGCGGCTACGAGCAGTACTTC. The J gene is TRBJ2-7, the V gene TRBV5-1; 8 bases align to TRBD2. V was clipped by 1 base and J by 3 bases; unmatched bases: 0. The germline gives CDR1 SGHRS, CDR2 YFSETQ. The CDR3 is 13 residues long.

This clone turned up a few times. V usage is TRBV12-3 or TRBV12-4 and J usage is TRBJ1-4; tentative D call: TRBD1 (5 bases). The length of the CDR3 is 12 residues. V was trimmed by 5 bases and J by 8 bases, leaving 9 bases between them. In DNA form, the CDR3 reads TGTGCCAGCAGTCCCTGGGGCGAAAAACTGTTTTTT. As protein: CASSPWGEKLFF.

The chain carries TRBV7-3 and TRBJ2-3; D may be TRBD2 (5 bases). V shed 5 bases and J shed 0 bases, with 15 bases lying between them. The CDR3 runs 16 residues. CDR1 is SGHTA and CDR2 is FQGTGA in the germline V gene. The CDR3 protein is CASSPRSGASTDTQYF. In DNA form, the CDR3 reads TGTGCCAGCAGCCCCCGCAGCGGCGCTAGCACAGATACGCAGTATTTT.

The rearrangement uses TRBV7-2 and TRBJ2-3, with 11 bases aligning to TRBD2. The length of the CDR3 is 18 residues. The ends lost 5 bases at V and 4 bases at J; junction bases unmatched: 14. From germline, CDR1 is SGHTA and CDR2 FQGNSA. DNA for the CDR3: TGTGCCAGCAGCCCGAAGGCGGCTAGCGGGAGGTACTCAGATACGCAGTATTTT. It codes for CASSPKAASGRYSDTQYF.

V gene TRBV18 combines with J gene TRBJ2-7; 7 nucleotides align to TRBD1. This CDR3 has 15 amino acids. The V gene's germline CDR1 is KGHSH and CDR2 LQKENI. Unmatched junction bases numbered 10, after V lost 4 bases and J lost 4 bases. The chain's CDR3 is CASSRDLDRSYEQYF. The CDR3 bases are TGTGCCAGCTCACGGGATCTGGACAGGAGTTACGAGCAGTACTTC.

CDR3: CASSQAGNGYTF. CDR3 nucleotides: TGTGCCAGCAGCCAAGCGGGGAATGGCTACACCTTC. The V gene is TRBV14, the J gene TRBJ1-2; D gene uncertain. Trimming removed 1 base from V and 6 bases from J, with 6 bases in between. The CDR3 extends over 12 amino acids. Per germline, CDR1 SGHDN and CDR2 FVKESK.

The chain joins TRBV6-4 to TRBJ2-7, with 7 bases aligning to TRBD1. Germline V gene sequence: CDR1 MRHNA, CDR2 SNTAGT. V lost 0 bases to trimming and J lost 0 bases; unmatched junction nucleotides: 2. CDR3 size: 15 residues. The chain's CDR3 is CASSDSGTVSYEQYF. CDR3 DNA sequence: TGTGCCAGCAGTGACTCTGGGACAGTCTCCTACGAGCAGTACTTC.

The chain employs TRBV11-2 and TRBJ2-1; possibly TRBD1 for D (6 bases). Trimming removed 4 bases from V and 0 bases from J, with 13 bases in between. Germline V CDR1 and CDR2: SGHAT, FQNNGV. The CDR3 length is 16 residues. CDR3 residues: CASSWEQGSSYNEQFF. CDR3 sequence (DNA): TGTGCCAGCAGCTGGGAACAGGGAAGCTCCTACAATGAGCAGTTCTTC.

The gene calls are TRBV9 and TRBJ1-3; D is possibly TRBD1 (5 bases). This CDR3 comprises 16 residues. V was pared by 3 bases and J by 0 bases, with 13 bases between. Germline V gene sequence: CDR1 SGDLS, CDR2 YYNGEE. The CDR3 here is CASSARQSSSGNTIYF. DNA of the CDR3: TGTGCCAGCAGCGCACGACAGTCGAGCTCTGGAAACACCATATATTTT.

This chain links TRBV6-5 with TRBJ1-2; no definite D call. The CDR3 contains 13 residues. The V end was cut by 7 bases, the J end by 4 bases, with 13 bases between. Germline CDR1 is MNHEY and CDR2 is SVGAGI. The CDR3 DNA is TGTGCCAGCAAACGAGAGGGTGTCTATGGCTACACCTTC. This encodes CASKREGVYGYTF.

The genes are TRBV12-3 or TRBV12-4 and TRBJ1-3; TRBD1 might be the D (6 bases). The CDR3 contains 13 residues. V gave up 4 bases and J gave up 2 bases, with 6 bases separating them. The CDR3 is CASSSGAGNTIYF. CDR3 coding DNA: TGTGCCAGCAGTTCAGGGGCTGGAAACACCATATATTTT.

This clone was counted a single time. The genes are TRBV5-1 and TRBJ2-1, with D unclear. The CDR3 has 13 residues. Germline CDR1 SGHRS, CDR2 YFSETQ. With 0 bases removed from V and 3 bases from J, the gap between germline ends came to 4 bases. CDR3 bases: TGCGCCAGCAGCTTGGGCGGCTACAATGAGCAGTTCTTC. This translates into CASSLGGYNEQFF.

The chain employs TRBV10-2 and TRBJ2-1; perhaps TRBD2 as D (5 bases). The CDR3 sequence is 12 residues long. Looked up from germline, CDR1 is WSHSY and CDR2 is SAAADI. Between the trimmed V and J ends, which lost 10 bases and 8 bases, there was a span of 15 bases. For the CDR3, the DNA is TGCGCCACGGACTCGAATCTCCATGAGCAGTTCTTC. This gives the protein CATDSNLHEQFF.

V is TRBV3-1 (or the pseudogene TRBV3-2) and J is TRBJ1-2, with 7 nucleotides matching TRBD1. From germline, CDR1 is LGHDT and CDR2 YNNKEL (reference sequence). The CDR3 is 15 amino acids. After removal of 6 bases from V and 3 bases from J, the junction contained 10 bases not matched to a gene. The CDR3 protein is CASRSDRPLDYGYTF. In DNA form, the CDR3 reads TGTGCCAGCAGATCGGACAGGCCTTTGGACTATGGCTACACCTTC.

This clone was detected only a few times. The gene calls are TRBV30 and TRBJ2-5; possible D gene TRBD2, 7 bases. The V and J ends lost 4 bases and 4 bases respectively, with 19 bases between them. The CDR3 sequence is 15 residues long. Germline CDR1 and CDR2: GTSNPN and SVGIG (reference sequence). The CDR3 spells CAWTSRGAIGETQYF. DNA for the CDR3: TGTGCCTGGACTTCACGGGGGGCGATTGGAGAGACCCAGTACTTC. Using reference TRBV30 and TRBJ2-5 for the parts outside the CDR3, the full variable domain is SQTIHQWPATLVQPVGSPLSLECTVEGTSNPNLYWYRQAAGRGLQLLFYSVGIGQISSEVPQNLSASRPQDRQFILSSKKLLLSDSGFYLCAWTSRGAIGETQYFGPGTRLLVL.

As regards this clone: This sample includes further DNA sequences coding for the same CDR3. The chain is built from TRBV29-1 and TRBJ2-5; 12 bases map to TRBD2. This CDR3 comprises 14 residues. Germline trimming cut 3 bases from V and 2 bases from J; bases unmatched to any gene: 1. In germline, CDR1 is SQVTM, CDR2 ANQGSEA. CDR3 DNA: TGCAGCGTTGACGGGACTAGCGGGCAAGAGACCCAGTACTTC. It translates to CSVDGTSGQETQYF.

The chain joins TRBV6-6 to TRBJ2-7; 8 nucleotides align to TRBD1. The CDR3 spans 14 residues. CDR1 and CDR2 (germline): MNHNY, SVGAGI (reference sequence). V dropped 4 bases and J dropped 3; count of bases not matched to a gene: 5. CDR3 DNA: TGTGCCAGCAGTTTTGGGGACAGGTACTACGAGCAGTACTTC. Protein sequence: CASSFGDRYYEQYF.

The table lists this clone with a count of one. The chain joins TRBV4-1 to TRBJ1-5; 8 nucleotides line up with TRBD1. CDR1 is MGHRA and CDR2 is YSYEKL in the germline V gene. V lost 3 bases, J lost 3 bases, and 7 bases stayed unmatched. The CDR3 is 16 residues long. CDR3 region: CASSHAGQGLNQPQHF. The CDR3 nucleotides are TGCGCCAGCAGCCACGCCGGACAGGGCCTCAATCAGCCCCAGCATTTT.

There are a few counts of this clone. The chain carries TRBV6-2 or TRBV6-3 and TRBJ2-1, with 7 bases fitting TRBD2. V lost 6 bases and J lost 0; bases outside the gene matches: 2. CDR3 length: 14 residues. CDR1 MNHEY and CDR2 SVGEGT come from the germline V gene. Here the CDR3 reads CASSRTSSYNEQFF. The CDR3 DNA is TGTGCCAGCAGCCGGACTAGCTCCTACAATGAGCAGTTCTTC.